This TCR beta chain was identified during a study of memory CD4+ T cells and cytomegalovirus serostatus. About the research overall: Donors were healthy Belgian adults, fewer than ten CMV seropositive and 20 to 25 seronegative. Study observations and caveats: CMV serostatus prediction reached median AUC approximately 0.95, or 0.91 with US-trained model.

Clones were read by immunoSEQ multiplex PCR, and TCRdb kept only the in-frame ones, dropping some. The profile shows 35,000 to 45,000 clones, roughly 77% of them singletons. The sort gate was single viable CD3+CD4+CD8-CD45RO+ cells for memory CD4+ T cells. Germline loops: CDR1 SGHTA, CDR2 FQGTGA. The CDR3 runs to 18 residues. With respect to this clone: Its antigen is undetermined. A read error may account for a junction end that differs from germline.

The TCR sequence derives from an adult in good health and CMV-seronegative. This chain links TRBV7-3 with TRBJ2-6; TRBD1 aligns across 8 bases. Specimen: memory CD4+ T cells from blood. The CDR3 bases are TGTGCCAGCAGCATAACAGGGGGAAGTGGGTATGGGGCCAACGTCCTGACTTTC. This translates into CASSITGGSGYGANVLTF.